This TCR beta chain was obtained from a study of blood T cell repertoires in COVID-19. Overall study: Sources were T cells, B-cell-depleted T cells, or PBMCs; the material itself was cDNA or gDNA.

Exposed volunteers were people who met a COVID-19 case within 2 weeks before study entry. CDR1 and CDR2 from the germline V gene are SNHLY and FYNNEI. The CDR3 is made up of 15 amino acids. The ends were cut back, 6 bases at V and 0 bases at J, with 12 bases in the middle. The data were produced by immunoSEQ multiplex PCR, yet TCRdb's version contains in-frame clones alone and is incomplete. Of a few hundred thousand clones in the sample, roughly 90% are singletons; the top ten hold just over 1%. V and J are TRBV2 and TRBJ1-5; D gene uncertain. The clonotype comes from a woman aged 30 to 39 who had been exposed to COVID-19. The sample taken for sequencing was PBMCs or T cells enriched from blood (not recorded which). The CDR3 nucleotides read TGTGCCAGCAGCGCGGGGTTTCCTAGCAATCAGCCCCAGCATTTT. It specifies CASSAGFPSNQPQHF.